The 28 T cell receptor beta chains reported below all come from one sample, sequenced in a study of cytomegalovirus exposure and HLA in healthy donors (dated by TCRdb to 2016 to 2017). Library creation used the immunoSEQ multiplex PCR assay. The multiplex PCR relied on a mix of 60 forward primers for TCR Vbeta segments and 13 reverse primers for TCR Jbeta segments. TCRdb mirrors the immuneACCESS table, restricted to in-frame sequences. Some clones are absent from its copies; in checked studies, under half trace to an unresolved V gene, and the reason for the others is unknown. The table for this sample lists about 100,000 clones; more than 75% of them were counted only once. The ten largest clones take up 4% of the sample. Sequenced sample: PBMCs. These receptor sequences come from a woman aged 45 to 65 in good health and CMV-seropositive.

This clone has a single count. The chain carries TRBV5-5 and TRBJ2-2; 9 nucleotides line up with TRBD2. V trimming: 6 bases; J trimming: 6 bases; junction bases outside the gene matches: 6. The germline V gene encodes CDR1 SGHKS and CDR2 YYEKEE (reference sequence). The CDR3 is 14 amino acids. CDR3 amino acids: CASKRGVGAGELFF. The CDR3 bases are TGTGCCAGCAAGCGGGGGGTAGGGGCCGGGGAGCTGTTTTTT.

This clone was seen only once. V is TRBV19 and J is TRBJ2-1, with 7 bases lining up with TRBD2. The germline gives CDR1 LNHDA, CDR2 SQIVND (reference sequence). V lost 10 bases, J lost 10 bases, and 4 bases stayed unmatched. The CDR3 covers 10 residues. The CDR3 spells CATSGEEQFF. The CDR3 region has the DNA TGTGCCACCAGCGGGGAGGAGCAGTTCTTC.

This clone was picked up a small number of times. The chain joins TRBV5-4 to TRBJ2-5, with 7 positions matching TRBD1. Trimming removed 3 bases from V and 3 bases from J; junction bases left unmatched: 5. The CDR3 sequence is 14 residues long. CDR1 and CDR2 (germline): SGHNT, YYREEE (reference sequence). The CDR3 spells CASSYTGTEETQYF. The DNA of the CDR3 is TGTGCCAGCAGCTATACCGGGACAGAAGAGACCCAGTACTTC.

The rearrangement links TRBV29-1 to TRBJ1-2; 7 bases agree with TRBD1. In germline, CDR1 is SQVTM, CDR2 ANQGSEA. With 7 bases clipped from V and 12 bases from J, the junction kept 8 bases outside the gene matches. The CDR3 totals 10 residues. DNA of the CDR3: TGCAGCGGGGGGGATACAGGGGACACCTTC. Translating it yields CSGGDTGDTF.

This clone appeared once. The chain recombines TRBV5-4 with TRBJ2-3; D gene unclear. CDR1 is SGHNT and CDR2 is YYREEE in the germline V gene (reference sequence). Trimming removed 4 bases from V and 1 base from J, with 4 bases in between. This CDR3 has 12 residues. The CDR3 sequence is CASSPGTDTQYF. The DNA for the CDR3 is TGTGCCAGCAGCCCCGGCACAGATACGCAGTATTTT.

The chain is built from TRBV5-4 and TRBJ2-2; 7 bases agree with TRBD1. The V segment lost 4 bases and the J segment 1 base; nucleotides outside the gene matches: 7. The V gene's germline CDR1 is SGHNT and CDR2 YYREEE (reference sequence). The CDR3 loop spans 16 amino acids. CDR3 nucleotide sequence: TGTGCCAGCAGCCCTTGGACAGGACAGAACACCGGGGAGCTGTTTTTT. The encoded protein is CASSPWTGQNTGELFF. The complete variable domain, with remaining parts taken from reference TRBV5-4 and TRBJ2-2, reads ETGVTQSPTHLIKTRGQQVTLRCSSQSGHNTVSWYQQALGQGPQFIFQYYREEENGRGNFPPRFSGLQFPNYSSELNVNALELDDSALYLCASSPWTGQNTGELFFGEGSRLTVL.

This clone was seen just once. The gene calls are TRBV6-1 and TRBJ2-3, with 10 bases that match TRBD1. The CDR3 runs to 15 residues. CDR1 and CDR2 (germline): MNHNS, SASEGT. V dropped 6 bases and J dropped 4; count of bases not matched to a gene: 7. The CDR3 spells CASRKGQGMPDTQYF. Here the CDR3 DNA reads TGTGCCAGCAGAAAGGGACAGGGGATGCCAGATACGCAGTATTTT.

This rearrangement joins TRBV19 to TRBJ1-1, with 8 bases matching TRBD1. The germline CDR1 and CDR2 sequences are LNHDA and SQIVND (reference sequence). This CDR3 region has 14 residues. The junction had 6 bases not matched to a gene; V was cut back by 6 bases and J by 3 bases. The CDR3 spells CASRQGGVDTEAFF. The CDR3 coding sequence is TGTGCCAGTAGACAGGGGGGGGTCGACACTGAAGCTTTCTTT.

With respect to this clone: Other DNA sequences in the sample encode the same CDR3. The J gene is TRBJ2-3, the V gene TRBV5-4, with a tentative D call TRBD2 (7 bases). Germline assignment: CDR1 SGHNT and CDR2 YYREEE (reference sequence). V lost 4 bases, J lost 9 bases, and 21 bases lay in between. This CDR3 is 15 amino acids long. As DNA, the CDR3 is TGTGCCAGCAGCCTTTCCCTAGGGGGGGAGGAAACGCAGTATTTT. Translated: CASSLSLGGEETQYF.

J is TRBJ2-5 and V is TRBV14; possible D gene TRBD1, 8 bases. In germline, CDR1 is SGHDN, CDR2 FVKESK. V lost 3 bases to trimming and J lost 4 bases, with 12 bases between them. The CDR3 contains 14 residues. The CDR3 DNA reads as TGTGCCAGCAGCCAGACAGGGGAGGGAGAGACCCAGTACTTC. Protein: CASSQTGEGETQYF.

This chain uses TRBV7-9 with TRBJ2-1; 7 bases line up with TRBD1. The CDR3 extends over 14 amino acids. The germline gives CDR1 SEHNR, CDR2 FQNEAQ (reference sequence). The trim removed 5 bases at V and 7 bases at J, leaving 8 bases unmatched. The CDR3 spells CASSSGQVLNEQFF. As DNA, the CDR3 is TGTGCCAGCAGCAGCGGACAGGTACTAAATGAGCAGTTCTTC. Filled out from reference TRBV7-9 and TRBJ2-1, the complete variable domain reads DTGVSQNPRHKITKRGQNVTFRCDPISEHNRLYWYRQTLGQGPEFLTYFQNEAQLEKSRLLSDRFSAERPKGSFSTLEIQRTEQGDSAMYLCASSSGQVLNEQFFGPGTRLTVL.

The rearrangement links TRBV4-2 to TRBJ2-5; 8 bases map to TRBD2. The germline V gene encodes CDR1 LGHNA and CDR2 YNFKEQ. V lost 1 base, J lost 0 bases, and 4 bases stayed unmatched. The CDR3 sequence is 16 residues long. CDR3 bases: TGTGCCAGCAGCCAAGGGAGCGGGAGACACCAAGAGACCCAGTACTTC. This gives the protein CASSQGSGRHQETQYF.

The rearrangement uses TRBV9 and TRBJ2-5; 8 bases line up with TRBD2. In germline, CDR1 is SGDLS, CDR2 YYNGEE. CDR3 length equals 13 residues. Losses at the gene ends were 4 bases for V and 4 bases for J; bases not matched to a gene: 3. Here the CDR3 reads CASSPAGGETQYF. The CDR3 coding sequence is TGTGCCAGCAGCCCGGCGGGGGGAGAGACCCAGTACTTC.

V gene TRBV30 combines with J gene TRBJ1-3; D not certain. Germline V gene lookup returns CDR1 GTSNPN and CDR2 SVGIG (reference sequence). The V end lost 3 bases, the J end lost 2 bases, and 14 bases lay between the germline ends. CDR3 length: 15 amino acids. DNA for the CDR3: TGTGCCTGGAGGCCCCGCCGGGGAGCTGGAAACACCATATATTTT. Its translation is CAWRPRRGAGNTIYF. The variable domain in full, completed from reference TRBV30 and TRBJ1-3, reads SQTIHQWPATLVQPVGSPLSLECTVEGTSNPNLYWYRQAAGRGLQLLFYSVGIGQISSEVPQNLSASRPQDRQFILSSKKLLLSDSGFYLCAWRPRRGAGNTIYFGEGSWLTVV.

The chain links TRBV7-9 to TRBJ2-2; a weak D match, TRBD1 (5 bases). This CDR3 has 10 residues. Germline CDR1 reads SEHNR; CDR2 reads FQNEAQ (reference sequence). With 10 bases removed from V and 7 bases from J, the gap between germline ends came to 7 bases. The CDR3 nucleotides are TGTGCCACCCAGGGCGGGGAGCTGTTTTTT. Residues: CATQGGELFF.

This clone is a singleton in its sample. CDR3 in amino acids: CASSLSGANVLTF. CDR3 nucleotide sequence: TGTGCCAGCAGCCTCTCTGGGGCCAACGTCCTGACTTTC. This chain links TRBV2 with TRBJ2-6; D is ambiguous. Germline-derived CDR1 and CDR2 are SNHLY and FYNNEI. Trimming pared 6 bases from V and 0 bases from J, leaving 3 bases between. The CDR3 runs to 13 residues.

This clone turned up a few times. CDR3 DNA sequence: TGCGCCAGCAGCGCCACGGGACTAGCGGAGGACATTTCCAATGAGCAGTTCTTC. It yields the protein CASSATGLAEDISNEQFF. The rearrangement links TRBV5-1 to TRBJ2-1, with 11 positions matching TRBD2. V trimming: 4 bases; J trimming: 6 bases; junction bases outside the gene matches: 15. Germline CDR1 reads SGHRS; CDR2 reads YFSETQ. The CDR3 covers 18 residues.

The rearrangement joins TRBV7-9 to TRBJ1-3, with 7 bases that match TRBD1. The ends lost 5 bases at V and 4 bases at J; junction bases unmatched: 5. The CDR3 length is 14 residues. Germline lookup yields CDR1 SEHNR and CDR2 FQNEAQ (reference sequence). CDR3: CASSTSGQGNTIYF. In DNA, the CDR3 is TGTGCCAGCAGCACTTCGGGACAGGGAAACACCATATATTTT.

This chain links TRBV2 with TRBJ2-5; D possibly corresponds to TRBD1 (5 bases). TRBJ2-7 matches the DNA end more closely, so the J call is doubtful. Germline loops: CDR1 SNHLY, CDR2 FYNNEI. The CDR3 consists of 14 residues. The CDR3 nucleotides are TGTGCCAGCAGTACCCGGACAAACACGCACGAGCAGTACTTC. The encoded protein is CASSTRTNTHEQYF.

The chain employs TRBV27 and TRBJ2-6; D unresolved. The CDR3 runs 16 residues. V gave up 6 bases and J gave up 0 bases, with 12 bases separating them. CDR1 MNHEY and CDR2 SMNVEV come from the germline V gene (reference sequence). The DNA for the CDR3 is TGTGCCAGCAGATATCTAGGAACCTCTGGGGCCAACGTCCTGACTTTC. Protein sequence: CASRYLGTSGANVLTF.

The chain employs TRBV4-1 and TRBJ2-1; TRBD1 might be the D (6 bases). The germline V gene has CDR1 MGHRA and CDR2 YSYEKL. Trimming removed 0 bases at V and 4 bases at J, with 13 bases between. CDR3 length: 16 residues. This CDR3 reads CASSQEKRTDYNEQFF. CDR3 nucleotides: TGCGCCAGCAGCCAAGAAAAGAGGACAGATTACAATGAGCAGTTCTTC.

For the CDR3, the DNA is TGTGCCAGCAGTCTCCAGGCGAACACTGAAGCTTTCTTT. This translates into CASSLQANTEAFF. The chain combines TRBV14 with TRBJ1-1; no clear D. The ends were cut back, 6 bases at V and 1 base at J, with 9 bases in the middle. Germline V CDR1 and CDR2: SGHDN, FVKESK. The CDR3 has 13 residues.

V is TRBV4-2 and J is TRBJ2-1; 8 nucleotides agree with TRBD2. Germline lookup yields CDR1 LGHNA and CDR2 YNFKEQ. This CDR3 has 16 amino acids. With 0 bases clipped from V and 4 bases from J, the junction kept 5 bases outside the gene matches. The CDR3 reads CASSQERSGGYNEQFF. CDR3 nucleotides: TGTGCCAGCAGCCAAGAGAGGAGCGGGGGATACAATGAGCAGTTCTTC.

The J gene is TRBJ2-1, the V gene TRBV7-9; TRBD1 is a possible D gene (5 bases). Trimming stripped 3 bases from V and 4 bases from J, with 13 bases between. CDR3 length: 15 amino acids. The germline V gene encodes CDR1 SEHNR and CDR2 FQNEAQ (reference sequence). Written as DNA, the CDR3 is TGTGCCAGCAGCTTCCCTAGGGGTTCATACAATGAGCAGTTCTTC. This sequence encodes CASSFPRGSYNEQFF.

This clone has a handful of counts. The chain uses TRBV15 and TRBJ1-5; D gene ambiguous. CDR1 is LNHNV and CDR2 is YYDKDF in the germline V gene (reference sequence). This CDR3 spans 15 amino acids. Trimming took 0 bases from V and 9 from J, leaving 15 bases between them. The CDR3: CATSRERSAEGPQHF. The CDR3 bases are TGTGCCACCAGCAGAGAAAGGTCGGCCGAGGGGCCCCAGCATTTT.

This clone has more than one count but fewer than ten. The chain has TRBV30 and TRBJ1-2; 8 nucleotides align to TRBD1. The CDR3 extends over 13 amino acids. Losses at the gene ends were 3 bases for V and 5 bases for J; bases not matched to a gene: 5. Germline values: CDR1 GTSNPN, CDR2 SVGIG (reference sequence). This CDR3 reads CAWRGTGGYGYTF. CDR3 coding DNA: TGTGCCTGGAGAGGGACAGGTGGTTATGGCTACACCTTC. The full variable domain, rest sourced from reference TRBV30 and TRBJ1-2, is SQTIHQWPATLVQPVGSPLSLECTVEGTSNPNLYWYRQAAGRGLQLLFYSVGIGQISSEVPQNLSASRPQDRQFILSSKKLLLSDSGFYLCAWRGTGGYGYTFGSGTRLTVV.

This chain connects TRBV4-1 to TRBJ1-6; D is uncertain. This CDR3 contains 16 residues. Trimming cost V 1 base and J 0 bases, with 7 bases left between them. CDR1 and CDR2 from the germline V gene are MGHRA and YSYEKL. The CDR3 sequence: CASSQAGDSYNSPLHF. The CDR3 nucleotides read TGCGCCAGCAGCCAAGCCGGGGACTCCTATAATTCACCCCTCCACTTT.

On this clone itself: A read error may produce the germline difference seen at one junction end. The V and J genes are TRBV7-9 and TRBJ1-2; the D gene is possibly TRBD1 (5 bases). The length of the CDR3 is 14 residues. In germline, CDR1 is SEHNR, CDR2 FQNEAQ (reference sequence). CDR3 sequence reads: CSSPSEGVRYGYTF. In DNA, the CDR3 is TGTTCCAGCCCCTCGGAAGGGGTGCGGTATGGCTACACCTTC. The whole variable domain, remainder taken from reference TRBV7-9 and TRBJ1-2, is DTGVSQNPRHKITKRGQNVTFRCDPISEHNRLYWYRQTLGQGPEFLTYFQNEAQLEKSRLLSDRFSAERPKGSFSTLEIQRTEQGDSAMYLCSSPSEGVRYGYTFGSGTRLTVV.